A single sample is the source of the 27 T cell receptor beta chains below, sequenced in a study of shared clonotypes between healthy human individuals (TCRdb year 2020). Library creation used the immunoSEQ multiplex PCR assay. TCRdb obtained this table from immuneACCESS and retained in-frame rearrangements with V and J assigned. These tables miss some clones; where compared with another copy, unresolved V genes account for less than half of the shortfall, and the remainder is unexplained. The sample yields 2 million to 3 million clones; 93% were counted once. The top ten clones comprise more than 0.35% of the sample. Sequenced: naive CD4+ T cells from PBMCs. The sample's cell subset or site, from its label and the paper: CD45RA+ positively selected. The receptors here all came from a man aged 18-30 years in good health. Some clones in this sample may be carry-over from other donors' samples.

The genes are TRBV19 and TRBJ2-4; D may match TRBD1 or TRBD2 (5 bases each). From germline, CDR1 is LNHDA and CDR2 SQIVND (reference sequence). V lost 7 bases and J 0 bases, leaving 13 bases between the germline ends. The length of the CDR3 is 15 residues. The CDR3 DNA follows: TGTGCCAGTAACCCGACGGGGCTAGCCAAAAACATTCAGTACTTC. As protein: CASNPTGLAKNIQYF.

In the case of this clone: The identical CDR3 is also encoded by other nucleotide sequences in the sample. The V call is TRBV19, the J call TRBJ1-3, with D tentatively TRBD1 (6 bases). This CDR3 contains 14 residues. Trimming left V 3 bases short and J 2 bases short, with 8 bases between. CDR1 LNHDA and CDR2 SQIVND come from the germline V gene (reference sequence). The CDR3 bases are TGTGCCAGTAGTATTTCAGGGGCTGGAAACACCATATATTTT. This codes for CASSISGAGNTIYF.

Turning to this clone: Additional DNA sequences in this sample encode the identical CDR3. The chain links TRBV10-3 to TRBJ1-3, with a possible D match to TRBD1 (5 bases). CDR1 is ENHRY and CDR2 is SYGVKD in the germline V gene. The CDR3 covers 16 residues. Trimming removed 10 bases at V and 3 bases at J, with 22 bases between. The CDR3 sequence: CASAPSPRAGGNTIYF. The CDR3 DNA is TGTGCCAGTGCCCCGTCTCCCAGGGCAGGTGGAAACACCATATATTTT.

This clone occurred a few times. The chain couples TRBV6-5 to TRBJ2-7, with TRBD1 matching 9 bases. With V trimmed by 4 bases and J by 6 bases, 7 bases remained unmatched. This CDR3 spans 14 amino acids. The germline CDR1 and CDR2 sequences are MNHEY and SVGAGI. CDR3 nucleotides: TGTGCCAGCAGTTCCGGGACAGGGTTCGGCGAGCAGTACTTC. Translation: CASSSGTGFGEQYF.

The V and J genes are TRBV7-3 and TRBJ2-7; 9 nucleotides agree with TRBD2. This CDR3 spans 15 amino acids. CDR1 is SGHTA, CDR2 FQGTGA, per germline. Trimming at V came to 1 base and at J to 2 bases, leaving 3 bases not matched to a gene. This chain's CDR3 is CASSLIAGDPYEQYF. Here the CDR3 DNA reads TGTGCCAGCAGCTTAATAGCGGGAGATCCCTACGAGCAGTACTTC.

The CDR3 sequence is CASSLTGSGTYEQYF. The CDR3 DNA is TGTGCCAGCAGCTTGACGGGATCGGGAACCTACGAGCAGTACTTC. V usage is TRBV5-5 and J usage is TRBJ2-7, with TRBD2 as a possible D gene (5 bases). This CDR3 is 15 amino acids long. The V end lost 1 base, the J end lost 2 bases, and 13 bases lay between the germline ends. Per germline, CDR1 SGHKS and CDR2 YYEKEE (reference sequence).

This sequence joins TRBV6-1 and TRBJ2-3; 7 nucleotides agree with TRBD2. The CDR3 is 14 amino acids. Looked up from germline, CDR1 is MNHNS and CDR2 is SASEGT. Trimming took 5 bases from V and 6 from J; bases not matched to a gene: 8. The CDR3 protein is CASSIIAGVDTQYF. The CDR3 region has the DNA TGTGCCAGCAGTATCATAGCGGGTGTCGATACGCAGTATTTT.

The V gene is TRBV5-6, the J gene TRBJ2-3; D gene unclear. V lost 4 bases and J 2 bases, leaving 5 bases between the germline ends. This CDR3 has 12 residues. Germline V gene data show CDR1 as SGHDT and CDR2 as YYEEEE. For the CDR3, the DNA is TGTGCCAGCAGCGGTTACACAGATACGCAGTATTTT. Translating gives CASSGYTDTQYF.

V and J are TRBV5-1 and TRBJ2-2; D remains unclear. Germline V gene data show CDR1 as SGHRS and CDR2 as YFSETQ. The length of the CDR3 is 15 residues. Trimming shortened V by 5 bases and J by 7 bases, and 18 bases separated the two germline ends. As DNA, the CDR3 is TGCGCCAGCAGTCAAGGGTCGAGGCGGATCGGGGAGCTGTTTTTT. Residues: CASSQGSRRIGELFF. Full variable domain (remainder filled in from reference TRBV5-1 and TRBJ2-2): KAGVTQTPRYLIKTRGQQVTLSCSPISGHRSVSWYQQTPGQGLQFLFEYFSETQRNKGNFPGRFSGRQFSNSRSEMNVSTLELGDSALYLCASSQGSRRIGELFFGEGSRLTVL.

This clone was detected only once. The rearrangement links TRBV18 to TRBJ2-7, with a tentative D call TRBD2 (7 bases). The ends were cut back, 0 bases at V and 7 bases at J, with 13 bases in the middle. The V gene's germline CDR1 is KGHSH and CDR2 LQKENI. The CDR3 is 14 amino acids. Here the CDR3 reads CASSPPGGHPEQYF. The CDR3, as DNA: TGTGCCAGCTCACCACCGGGGGGGCACCCGGAGCAGTACTTC.

This clone was found once. The V call is TRBV9, the J call TRBJ1-2; the D gene is possibly TRBD1 (6 bases). V dropped 3 bases and J dropped 4 bases, with 10 bases sitting between them. The germline CDR1 and CDR2 sequences are SGDLS and YYNGEE. The CDR3 runs 13 residues. The CDR3 DNA reads as TGTGCCAGCAGCGAGGGGGAGTCCTATGGCTACACCTTC. Protein: CASSEGESYGYTF.

The chain links TRBV29-1 to TRBJ2-3, with D hard to call. Trimming removed 2 bases from V and 7 bases from J, with 13 bases in between. CDR1 and CDR2 (germline): SQVTM, ANQGSEA. This CDR3 is 13 amino acids long. This CDR3 is CSVENRTVNTQYF. In nucleotides, the CDR3 is TGCAGCGTTGAAAACCGCACCGTCAATACGCAGTATTTT.

The rearrangement joins TRBV5-6 to TRBJ1-4, with D perhaps matching TRBD1 (5 bases). V was trimmed by 0 bases and J by 5 bases, leaving 11 bases between them. This CDR3 is built from 15 residues. Germline V gives CDR1 SGHDT, CDR2 YYEEEE. DNA of the CDR3: TGTGCCAGCAGCTTGGCCGGGGCAGAAAATGAAAAACTGTTTTTT. Residues: CASSLAGAENEKLFF.

The chain uses TRBV28 and TRBJ2-5; TRBD1 matches 9 bases. Trimming took 3 bases from V and 5 from J; bases not matched to a gene: 7. CDR1 and CDR2 (germline): MDHEN, SYDVKM. CDR3 length: 15 residues. The CDR3 region has the DNA TGTGCCAGCAGTTTTAACAGGGGGCTATTCGAGACCCAGTACTTC. This gives the protein CASSFNRGLFETQYF.

The rearrangement links TRBV18 to TRBJ2-3, with D perhaps assigned TRBD1 or TRBD2 (5 bases each). Germline CDR1 KGHSH, CDR2 LQKENI. The CDR3 covers 14 residues. The V and J ends lost 8 bases and 4 bases respectively, with 16 bases between them. For the CDR3, the DNA is TGTGCCAGCGTCCCCGGGACCCCCCCAGATACGCAGTATTTT. This encodes CASVPGTPPDTQYF. Variable domain in full (rest from reference TRBV18 and TRBJ2-3): NAGVMQNPRHLVRRRGQEARLRCSPMKGHSHVYWYRQLPEEGLKFMVYLQKENIIDESGMPKERFSAEFPKEGPSILRIQQVVRGDSAAYFCASVPGTPPDTQYFGPGTRLTVL.

The chain combines TRBV28 with TRBJ2-7, with 9 bases lining up with TRBD1. V shed 7 bases and J 4 bases; nucleotides not matched to a gene: 8. Germline V CDR1 and CDR2: MDHEN, SYDVKM. CDR3 length: 14 residues. The CDR3 region has the DNA TGTGCCAGCATCTCCGGGACAGGGTTGTACGAGCAGTACTTC. It is translated as CASISGTGLYEQYF.

This sequence joins TRBV29-1 and TRBJ1-5; D uncertain. V lost 5 bases and J 1 base, leaving 9 bases between the germline ends. CDR3 size: 13 residues. Germline V gene data show CDR1 as SQVTM and CDR2 as ANQGSEA. The CDR3 loop reads CSVQSGSNQPQHF. CDR3 DNA sequence: TGCAGCGTTCAAAGCGGGAGCAATCAGCCCCAGCATTTT.

The chain is built from TRBV19 and TRBJ1-3; no clear D. The CDR3 runs to 15 residues. V lost 3 bases to trimming and J lost 0 bases, with 9 bases between them. Germline V CDR1 and CDR2: LNHDA, SQIVND (reference sequence). The CDR3 nucleotides read TGTGCCAGTAGTATCGCACTGAACTCTGGAAACACCATATATTTT. This sequence encodes CASSIALNSGNTIYF.

The rearrangement uses TRBV14 and TRBJ2-5, with D perhaps assigned TRBD1 or TRBD2 (5 bases each). Per the germline V gene, CDR1 is SGHDN and CDR2 is FVKESK. The CDR3 spans 15 residues. The V gene lost 0 bases and the J gene lost 7 bases, with 15 bases spanning the gap. The DNA for the CDR3 is TGTGCCAGCAGCCAAGAGGGACGGTTGGCGGGGACCCAGTACTTC. Translated, it gives CASSQEGRLAGTQYF.

The V and J genes are TRBV7-2 and TRBJ2-1, with 8 bases fitting TRBD2. The CDR3 runs to 16 residues. After removal of 1 base from V and 2 bases from J, the junction contained 4 bases not matched to a gene. Germline V gene sequence: CDR1 SGHTA, CDR2 FQGNSA. CDR3 coding DNA: TGTGCCAGCAGCTTAGAAACTAGCGGCCCCTACAATGAGCAGTTCTTC. The encoded protein is CASSLETSGPYNEQFF.

This chain joins TRBV5-6 and TRBJ2-3, with 8 positions matching TRBD2. CDR3 length equals 16 residues. The V gene end was trimmed by 0 bases and the J gene end by 6 bases; junction bases not matched to a gene: 9. Germline CDR1 is SGHDT and CDR2 is YYEEEE. This chain's CDR3 is CASSLAVLAEIDTQYF. CDR3 coding DNA: TGTGCCAGCAGCTTGGCCGTACTAGCGGAAATCGATACGCAGTATTTT.

V and J are TRBV7-9 and TRBJ2-1; possible D gene TRBD2, 5 bases. The CDR3 consists of 16 residues. Germline CDR1 reads SEHNR; CDR2 reads FQNEAQ (reference sequence). Deletions cut 5 bases from V and 4 bases from J, with 18 bases between. The CDR3 loop reads CASSHSGLAEYNEQFF. The CDR3 nucleotides read TGTGCCAGCAGCCACAGTGGGCTAGCAGAGTACAATGAGCAGTTCTTC.

The chain employs TRBV28 and TRBJ2-2; 8 nucleotides align to TRBD1. After removal of 11 bases from V and 4 bases from J, the junction contained 6 bases not matched to a gene. Germline-derived CDR1 and CDR2 are MDHEN and SYDVKM. The CDR3 contains 13 residues. CDR3 sequence: CAGRTGSTGELFF. The CDR3 DNA sequence: TGTGCCGGCCGGACAGGGAGCACCGGGGAGCTGTTTTTT.

The CDR3 DNA is TGTGCCAGCAGCTCTAGACAGGGTGTGACTGAAGCTTTCTTT. This translates into CASSSRQGVTEAFF. This chain joins TRBV11-2 and TRBJ1-1, with 7 bases aligning to TRBD1. Germline V gives CDR1 SGHAT, CDR2 FQNNGV. The CDR3 consists of 14 residues. V dropped 4 bases and J dropped 5; count of bases not matched to a gene: 7.

V usage is TRBV5-8 and J usage is TRBJ1-4; D possibly corresponds to TRBD1 (5 bases). CDR3 length: 15 amino acids. V lost 5 bases, J lost 5 bases, and 16 bases lay in between. In germline, CDR1 is SGHTS, CDR2 YDEGEE. The CDR3 reads CASRIGGTRNEKLFF. The CDR3 nucleotides read TGTGCCAGCAGGATTGGGGGGACGAGAAATGAAAAACTGTTTTTT.

This clone was recorded a few times. The chain has TRBV5-1 and TRBJ2-1; D unresolved. The germline V and J ends were trimmed by 0 bases and 9 bases, with 16 bases remaining between them. The CDR3 is 15 residues long. CDR1 is SGHRS, CDR2 YFSETQ, per germline. The CDR3, as DNA: TGCGCCAGCAGCTTGGATGGTCCCCGAGTCGGTGAGCAGTTCTTC. Translation gives CASSLDGPRVGEQFF.

This rearrangement joins TRBV6-5 to TRBJ1-4; 7 positions match TRBD1. V dropped 2 bases and J dropped 7; count of bases not matched to a gene: 4. In germline, CDR1 is MNHEY, CDR2 SVGAGI. The CDR3 is made up of 14 amino acids. CDR3 region: CASSYGQGGEKLFF. CDR3 coding DNA: TGTGCCAGCAGTTACGGGCAGGGGGGTGAAAAACTGTTTTTT.